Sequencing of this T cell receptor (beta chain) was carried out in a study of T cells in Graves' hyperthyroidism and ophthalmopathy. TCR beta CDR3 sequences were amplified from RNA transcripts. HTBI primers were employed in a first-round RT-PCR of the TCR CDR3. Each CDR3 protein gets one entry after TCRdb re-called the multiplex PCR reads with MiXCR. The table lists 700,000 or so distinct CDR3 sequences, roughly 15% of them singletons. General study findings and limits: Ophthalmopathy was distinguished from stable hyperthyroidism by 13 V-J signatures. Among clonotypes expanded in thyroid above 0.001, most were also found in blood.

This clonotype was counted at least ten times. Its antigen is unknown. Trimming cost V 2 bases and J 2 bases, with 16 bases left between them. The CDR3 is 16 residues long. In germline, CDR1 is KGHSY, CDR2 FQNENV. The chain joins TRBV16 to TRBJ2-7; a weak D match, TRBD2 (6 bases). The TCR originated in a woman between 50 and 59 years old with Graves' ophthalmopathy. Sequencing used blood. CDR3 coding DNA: TGTGCCAGCAGCCAAGGTTTACTAGCTGAAACCTACGAGCAGTACTTC. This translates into CASSQGLLAETYEQYF.